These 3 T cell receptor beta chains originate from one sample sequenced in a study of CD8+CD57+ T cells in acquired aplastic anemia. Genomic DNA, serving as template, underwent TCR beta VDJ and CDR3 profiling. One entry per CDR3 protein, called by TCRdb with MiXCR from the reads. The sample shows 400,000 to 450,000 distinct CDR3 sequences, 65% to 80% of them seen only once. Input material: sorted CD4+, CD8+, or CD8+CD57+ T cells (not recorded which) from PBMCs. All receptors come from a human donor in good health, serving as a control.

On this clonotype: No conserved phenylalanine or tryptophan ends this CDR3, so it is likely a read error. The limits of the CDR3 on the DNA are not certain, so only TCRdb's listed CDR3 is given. The CDR3 spells CASSLAYQPLQS. The chain has TRBV7-3 and TRBJ1-6. The length of the CDR3 is 12 amino acids, counting both ends. Germline V gene sequence: CDR1 SGHTA, CDR2 FQGTGA.

The DNA of the CDR3 is TGTGCCAGCAGCTTAACGGGGGCAGAGGGGACCCAGTACTTC. Encoded protein: CASSLTGAEGTQYF. V usage is TRBV7-9 and J usage is TRBJ2-5; D possibly matches TRBD1 or TRBD2 (6 bases each). This CDR3 contains 14 residues. Germline CDR1 is SEHNR and CDR2 is FQNEAQ (reference sequence). V was shortened by 2 bases and J by 7 bases, with 14 bases between the two germline ends.

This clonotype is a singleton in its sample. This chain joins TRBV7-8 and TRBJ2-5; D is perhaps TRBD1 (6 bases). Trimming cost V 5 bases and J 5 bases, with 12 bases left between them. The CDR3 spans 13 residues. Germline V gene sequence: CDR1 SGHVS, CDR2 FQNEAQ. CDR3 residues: CASSQGHEETQYF. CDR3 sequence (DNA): TGTGCCAGCAGCCAGGGACACGAGGAGACCCAGTACTTC.